This TCR beta chain was recorded in a study of identical twins. Germline loops: CDR1 ENHRY, CDR2 SYGVKD. CDR3 size: 13 residues. V was trimmed by 6 bases and J by 6 bases, leaving 12 bases between them. TCRdb reprocessed the 5' RACE reads with MiXCR, giving one entry per CDR3 protein. The table lists 430,000 or so distinct CDR3 sequences, roughly a quarter of them singletons. This clonotype has more than one count but fewer than ten. This sample was shared with a second study, whose subject was T cells expressing NK-cell markers.

The sequenced sample was CD4+ T cells sorted from blood. This TCR came from a woman younger than 30 in good health. The rearrangement links TRBV10-3 to TRBJ2-1; the D gene is possibly TRBD1 (6 bases). CDR3 loop: CAIRAMTGNEQFF. CDR3 nucleotides: TGTGCCATCAGGGCAATGACAGGCAATGAGCAGTTCTTC.